The 2 T cell receptor beta chains listed next were all sequenced from one sample in a study of cytotoxic CD8 clonotypes in ibrutinib-treated CLL (dated by TCRdb to the early 2020s). Library preparation was by the immunoSEQ multiplex PCR assay. TCRdb took over this immuneACCESS table, retaining in-frame rearrangements with V and J assigned. Such tables are incomplete; in checked studies, under half of the missing clones stem from an unresolved V gene, and the remainder is unexplained. The sample contains over 100,000 clones, approximately 56% of them found a single time. The top ten clones comprise 30% to 45% of the sample. Reading the label with the study, this specimen's time point is: around 25 months on ibrutinib. The source material was PBMCs, sampled after 24 months of ibrutinib treatment. These receptors were taken from a human donor with chronic lymphocytic leukemia.

For this clone: A read error may be the cause here, since a much bigger clone is one base away. The rearrangement links TRBV2 to TRBJ2-3; D ambiguous. With 6 bases removed from V and 2 bases from J, the gap between germline ends came to 3 bases. This CDR3 has 11 residues. Germline CDR1 and CDR2: SNHLY and FYNNEI. The CDR3 DNA follows: TGTGCCAGCAGATACACAGATACGCAGTATTTT. Translating gives CASRYTDTQYF.

The chain has TRBV18 and TRBJ1-1; no firm D call. The CDR3 sequence is 15 residues long. Trimming shortened V by 3 bases and J by 1 base, and 12 bases separated the two germline ends. CDR1 is KGHSH and CDR2 is LQKENI in the germline V gene. CDR3 sequence reads: CASSPPGRGNTEAFF. In DNA, the CDR3 is TGTGCCAGCTCACCCCCCGGTCGAGGGAACACTGAAGCTTTCTTT.